This T cell receptor beta chain comes out of a study of blood T cell repertoires in COVID-19. The Seattle site enrolled patients during active infection and followed them longitudinally. Clones were sequenced by immunoSEQ multiplex PCR, and TCRdb holds only the in-frame ones, with some missing. The repertoire holds roughly 500,000 clones, with roughly 87% as singletons. Germline CDR1 is MNHEY and CDR2 is SMNVEV (reference sequence). The CDR3 length is 14 residues. After removal of 5 bases from V and 3 bases from J, the junction contained 1 base not matched to a gene. The V call is TRBV27, the J call TRBJ1-4; 9 nucleotides agree with TRBD1. The TCR comes from a man younger than 35 with COVID-19, enrolled during active disease. Sequencing was performed on peripheral blood. Here the CDR3 DNA reads TGTGCCAGCAGTCGGGACAGGGCTAATGAAAAACTGTTTTTT. This sequence encodes CASSRDRANEKLFF.